The 21 T cell receptor beta chains below all came from one sample that was sequenced in a study of OX40 agonist ivuxolimab in advanced cancers. Assay: immunoSEQ multiplex PCR; the TCRdb copy retains only in-frame clones and omits some. The sample has some 60,000 clones, about 89% seen once. Material: CD4+ or CD8+ T cells sorted from blood, obtained in a trial of the OX40 agonist ivuxolimab. The receptor source for this set is an adult with an advanced solid tumor such as melanoma, head and neck, liver or kidney cancer.

Here the CDR3 DNA reads TGTGCAAGTCGCTTAGAAGGACCCCCGGGGACATCCAGCAATCAGCCCCAGCATTTT. It codes for CASRLEGPPGTSSNQPQHF. The J gene is TRBJ1-5, the V gene TRBV12-2; the table calls TRBD1, which could not be checked here. TRBV12-2 is a listed pseudogene. The CDR3 contains 19 residues.

The genes are TRBV6-5 and TRBJ2-7; 7 nucleotides match TRBD2. The trim removed 4 bases at V and 7 bases at J, leaving 10 bases unmatched. From germline, CDR1 is MNHEY and CDR2 SVGAGI. The CDR3 totals 14 residues. CDR3 sequence: CASSLGVPRGEQYF. The CDR3 DNA is TGTGCCAGCAGTTTAGGCGTCCCGCGGGGGGAGCAGTACTTC.

The V gene is TRBV18, the J gene TRBJ2-5; TRBD2 matches 9 bases. The germline V gene has CDR1 KGHSH and CDR2 LQKENI. V trimming: 4 bases; J trimming: 2 bases; junction bases outside the gene matches: 8. This CDR3 contains 16 residues. The CDR3 region is CASSRRTSERQETQYF. As DNA, the CDR3 is TGTGCCAGCTCACGGCGGACTAGCGAGAGACAAGAGACCCAGTACTTC.

V usage is TRBV18 and J usage is TRBJ1-1; D is uncertain. The ends were cut back, 2 bases at V and 8 bases at J, with 9 bases in the middle. The CDR3 totals 12 residues. Germline V lookup: CDR1 KGHSH, CDR2 LQKENI. The CDR3 sequence is CASSPGDGEAFF. Written as DNA, the CDR3 is TGTGCCAGCTCACCAGGAGACGGCGAAGCTTTCTTT.

This clone is classed as medium-sized. V usage is TRBV18 and J usage is TRBJ1-5; no clear D. Germline V gene lookup returns CDR1 KGHSH and CDR2 LQKENI. Trimming stripped 3 bases from V and 0 bases from J, with 9 bases between. This CDR3 spans 15 amino acids. Written as DNA, the CDR3 is TGTGCCAGCTCACCGGTGGGTACTAGCAATCAGCCCCAGCATTTT. Amino acids: CASSPVGTSNQPQHF.

The rearrangement joins TRBV20-1 to TRBJ2-4; TRBD1 is a possible D gene (6 bases). Germline V CDR1 and CDR2: DFQATT, SNEGSKA (reference sequence). CDR3 length: 11 residues. V was cut by 1 base and J by 13 bases, with 11 bases left in between. CDR3 coding DNA: TGCAGTGCTAGAGGACAGGAGATACAGTACTTC. Amino acids: CSARGQEIQYF.

This clone was counted a single time. The chain combines TRBV6-5 with TRBJ1-2, with a tentative D call TRBD1 (5 bases). Germline-derived CDR1 and CDR2 are MNHEY and SVGAGI. The CDR3 sequence is 13 residues long. The V end was cut by 6 bases, the J end by 6 bases, with 14 bases between. This CDR3 reads CASSDSHRDGYTF. The CDR3 DNA follows: TGTGCCAGCAGCGACAGCCACCGAGATGGCTACACCTTC.

This chain uses TRBV7-2 with TRBJ2-2, with TRBD2 identical over 9 bases. Germline V gene lookup returns CDR1 SGHTA and CDR2 FQGNSA. The CDR3 runs to 16 residues. V was clipped by 2 bases and J by 1 base; unmatched bases: 2. CDR3 nucleotide sequence: TGTGCCAGCAGCTTACAAGCGGGAGGGAACACCGGGGAGCTGTTTTTT. Translating it yields CASSLQAGGNTGELFF.

V is TRBV12-2 and J is TRBJ1-5; the table's D call, TRBD1, has no DNA check behind it. TRBV12-2 is reported as a pseudogene. The CDR3 is 15 residues long. CDR3 sequence reads: CASRRAGGLGQPQHF. For the CDR3, the DNA is TGTGCAAGTCGCCGTGCAGGGGGCTTGGGTCAGCCCCAGCATTTT.

This sequence joins TRBV7-8 and TRBJ2-3; 11 bases are a match to TRBD2. Losses at the gene ends were 1 base for V and 5 bases for J; bases not matched to a gene: 5. This CDR3 contains 16 residues. Germline CDR1 reads SGHVS; CDR2 reads FQNEAQ. CDR3 protein: CASSLGSGRAIDTQYF. CDR3 in DNA: TGTGCCAGCAGCTTAGGTAGCGGGAGGGCCATAGATACGCAGTATTTT.

This clone was counted once. The chain uses TRBV5-1 and TRBJ2-1, with D perhaps matching TRBD2 (5 bases). Trimming removed 4 bases at V and 9 bases at J, with 14 bases between. The V gene's germline CDR1 is SGHRS and CDR2 YFSETQ. This CDR3 has 13 residues. CDR3: CASSLDFVGEQFF. The CDR3 DNA sequence: TGCGCCAGCAGCCTGGACTTTGTTGGTGAGCAGTTCTTC.

The V and J genes are TRBV18 and TRBJ2-7; TRBD2 agrees at 7 bases. The CDR3 sequence is 14 residues long. Germline CDR1 reads KGHSH; CDR2 reads LQKENI. V was pared by 0 bases and J by 6 bases, with 5 bases of the junction left unmatched. CDR3 sequence: CASSPPVASGEQYF. DNA of the CDR3: TGTGCCAGCTCACCACCGGTGGCTAGCGGCGAGCAGTACTTC.

This clone was picked up one time. V is TRBV19 and J is TRBJ2-7, with 8 bases aligning to TRBD1. CDR3 length: 13 amino acids. V gave up 4 bases and J gave up 3 bases; unmatched junction bases: 2. Looked up from germline, CDR1 is LNHDA and CDR2 is SQIVND (reference sequence). The CDR3 DNA reads TGTGCCAGTAGTAACAGGGGGGTCTACGAGCAGTACTTC. Encoded protein: CASSNRGVYEQYF.

The rearrangement links TRBV5-1 to TRBJ2-7; D uncertain. Germline-derived CDR1 and CDR2 are SGHRS and YFSETQ. Trimming removed 5 bases at V and 4 bases at J, with 10 bases between. The CDR3 has 12 amino acids. The CDR3 sequence is CASSSDIYEQYF. As DNA, the CDR3 is TGCGCCAGCAGTTCAGATATATACGAGCAGTACTTC.

J is TRBJ1-2 and V is TRBV5-6, with 8 bases aligning to TRBD1. This CDR3 has 15 amino acids. J gave up 4 bases and V 4 bases, and 9 bases lay outside the gene matches. CDR1 and CDR2 from the germline V gene are SGHDT and YYEEEE. The CDR3 protein is CASSLGQVEVYGYTF. The CDR3 DNA reads TGTGCCAGCAGCCTGGGACAGGTGGAGGTCTATGGCTACACCTTC.

This chain connects TRBV5-1 to TRBJ2-3; the match to TRBD2 covers 10 bases. Germline CDR1 SGHRS, CDR2 YFSETQ. V lost 4 bases to trimming and J lost 0 bases; unmatched junction nucleotides: 5. The CDR3 runs to 16 residues. This CDR3 reads CASSPQLAGSTDTQYF. Written as DNA, the CDR3 is TGCGCCAGCAGCCCACAACTAGCGGGGAGCACAGATACGCAGTATTTT.

This chain connects TRBV19 to TRBJ2-7; D unresolved. V shed 2 bases and J shed 2 bases, with 4 bases lying between them. Germline CDR1 reads LNHDA; CDR2 reads SQIVND (reference sequence). The CDR3 loop spans 12 amino acids. The CDR3 DNA reads TGTGCCAGTAGTATAAATCCCTACGAGCAGTACTTC. Translated, it gives CASSINPYEQYF.

V gene TRBV28 combines with J gene TRBJ2-1; maybe TRBD2 (5 bases). CDR1 and CDR2 (germline): MDHEN, SYDVKM. The V gene lost 7 bases and the J gene lost 4 bases, with 14 bases spanning the gap. CDR3 length: 14 amino acids. The DNA for the CDR3 is TGTGCCAGCATCGGCGAGCGACTATACAATGAGCAGTTCTTC. The encoded protein is CASIGERLYNEQFF.

The CDR3 DNA sequence: TGTGCCAGCTCACCACCAACAGGGAGGGAAGAAAAACTGTTTTTT. Translating it yields CASSPPTGREEKLFF. The chain couples TRBV18 to TRBJ1-4; the D gene is possibly TRBD1 (6 bases). From germline, CDR1 is KGHSH and CDR2 LQKENI. The CDR3 covers 15 residues. V lost 0 bases, J lost 8 bases, and 13 bases lay in between.

The chain links TRBV5-1 to TRBJ2-1; a weak D match, TRBD2 (5 bases). V was clipped by 5 bases and J by 6 bases, with 12 bases between them. This CDR3 region has 13 residues. Germline V gene sequence: CDR1 SGHRS, CDR2 YFSETQ. CDR3 in DNA: TGCGCCAGCAGGGAGAGGGCTAGCAATGAGCAGTTCTTC. It encodes CASRERASNEQFF.

This sequence joins TRBV18 and TRBJ1-2; 9 bases are shared with TRBD1. V trimming: 3 bases; J trimming: 5 bases; junction bases outside the gene matches: 4. The CDR3 is made up of 14 amino acids. The germline CDR1 and CDR2 sequences are KGHSH and LQKENI. The CDR3 nucleotides read TGTGCCAGCTCACCCCGACAGGGGGGATATGGCTACACCTTC. Translating it yields CASSPRQGGYGYTF.